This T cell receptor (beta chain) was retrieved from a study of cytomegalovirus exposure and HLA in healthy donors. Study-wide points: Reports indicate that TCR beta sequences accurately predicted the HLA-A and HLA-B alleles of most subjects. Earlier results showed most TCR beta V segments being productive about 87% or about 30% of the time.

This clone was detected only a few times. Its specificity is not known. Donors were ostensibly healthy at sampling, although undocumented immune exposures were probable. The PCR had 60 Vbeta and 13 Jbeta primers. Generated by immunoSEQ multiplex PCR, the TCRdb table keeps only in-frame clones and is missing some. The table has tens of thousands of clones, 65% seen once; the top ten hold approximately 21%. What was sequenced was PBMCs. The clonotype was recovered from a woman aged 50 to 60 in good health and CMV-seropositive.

The CDR3: CAISAGWTSENTGELFF. CDR3 nucleotide sequence: TGTGCCATCAGTGCGGGGTGGACTAGCGAGAACACCGGGGAGCTGTTTTTT. The chain couples TRBV10-3 to TRBJ2-2, with 9 nucleotides matching TRBD2. V dropped 4 bases and J dropped 1; count of bases not matched to a gene: 7. In germline, CDR1 is ENHRY, CDR2 SYGVKD. The CDR3 is 17 residues long.